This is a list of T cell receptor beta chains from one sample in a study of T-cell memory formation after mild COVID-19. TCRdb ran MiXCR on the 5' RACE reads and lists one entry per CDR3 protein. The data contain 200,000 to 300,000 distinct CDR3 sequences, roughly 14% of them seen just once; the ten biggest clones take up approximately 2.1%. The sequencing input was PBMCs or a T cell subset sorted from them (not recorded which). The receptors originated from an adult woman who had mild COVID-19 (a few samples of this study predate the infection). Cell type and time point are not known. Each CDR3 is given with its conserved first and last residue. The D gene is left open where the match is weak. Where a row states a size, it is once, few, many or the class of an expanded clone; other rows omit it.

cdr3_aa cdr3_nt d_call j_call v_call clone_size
CASSFRTAVNTEAFF TGTGCCAGCAGCTTTCGGACGGCAGTGAACACTGAAGCTTTCTTT NA TRBJ1-1 TRBV7-9 few
CASSLRGVGSHEQYF TGTGCCAGCAGCCTAAGAGGGGTTGGTTCCCACGAGCAGTACTTC NA TRBJ2-7 TRBV11-2 NA
CAWSPRGGRGDDGELFF TGTGCCTGGAGTCCTCGCGGCGGGAGAGGGGACGACGGGGAGCTGTTTTTT TRBD2 TRBJ2-2 TRBV30 NA
CAIAAGNYGYTF TGTGCCATCGCAGCGGGGAACTATGGCTACACCTTC NA TRBJ1-2 TRBV10-3 NA
CASSLNRAWGGYTF TGTGCCAGCAGCTTAAACCGGGCCTGGGGTGGCTACACCTTC NA TRBJ1-2 TRBV7-2 NA
CASSQGAAGTSGIGQFF TGTGCCAGCAGCCAAGGTGCGGCCGGGACTAGCGGGATTGGGCAGTTCTTC TRBD2 TRBJ2-1 TRBV3-1 few
CASSRRQASLTDTQYF TGTGCCAGCAGCCGTCGACAGGCTAGCCTCACAGATACGCAGTATTTT NA TRBJ2-3 TRBV7-6 NA
CASSPRTGGAYEQYF TGTGCCAGCAGTCCACGGACAGGGGGTGCCTACGAGCAGTACTTC TRBD1 TRBJ2-7 TRBV12-3/TRBV12-4 NA
CASSYSKTGNVLTF TGTGCCAGCAGTTACTCGAAAACCGGGAACGTCCTGACTTTC NA TRBJ2-6 TRBV6-5 few
CASSQFPPDRVREQYF TGCGCCAGCAGCCAATTCCCCCCAGACAGGGTAAGGGAGCAGTACTTC TRBD1 TRBJ2-7 TRBV4-3 many
CASSPPWDRLANEQFF TGTGCCAGCAGCCCTCCTTGGGACAGGTTGGCCAATGAGCAGTTCTTC TRBD1 TRBJ2-1 TRBV12-3/TRBV12-4 few